Listed below are T cell receptor beta chains from one sample, sequenced in a study of blood T cells in healthy people across ages. TCRdb ran MiXCR on the 5' RACE reads and lists one entry per CDR3 protein. The sample contains about 1.6 million distinct CDR3 sequences, roughly 30% of which appear only once. The sample comprised blood. The receptors stem from a woman in her thirties in good health. Both conserved end residues are part of each CDR3. D genes are given only for firm matches. Size is omitted from some rows. Given values are once, few, many or a class for expanded clones.

clone_size,j_call,d_call,v_call,cdr3_nt,cdr3_aa
.,TRBJ2-1,.,TRBV20-1,TGCAGTGCTTTGACAGGAGGGGGTTTCTTAAATGAGCAGTTCTTC,CSALTGGGFLNEQFF
many,TRBJ1-1,.,TRBV5-1,TGCGCCAGCAGCCGAGATCCTGAGAACACTGAAGCTTTCTTT,CASSRDPENTEAFF
.,TRBJ2-3,TRBD2,TRBV4-1,TGCGCCAGCAGCCAAGACCCTCCTGGACTAGCGGGGGATACAGATACGCAGTATTTT,CASSQDPPGLAGDTDTQYF
.,TRBJ2-7,.,TRBV20-1,TGCAGTGCAATCCAGGGGGGTAGGTACGAGCAGTACTTC,CSAIQGGRYEQYF
once,TRBJ1-6,.,TRBV12-3/TRBV12-4,TGTGCCAGCAGTTTTCCCGGTTTGGCCCTCCACTTT,CASSFPGLALHF
.,TRBJ2-2,TRBD2,TRBV7-8,TGTGCCAGCAGCCAGGGGGTAGCGGGGGTTCTCACCGGGGAGCTGTTTTTT,CASSQGVAGVLTGELFF
few,TRBJ1-2,.,TRBV27,TGTGCCAGCAGTTTTAACCAGGGGAAGGGCTACACCTTC,CASSFNQGKGYTF
once,TRBJ2-3,TRBD2,TRBV20-1,TGCAGTGCTAGGCGGATTGGCCAGCGGGGGGATACGCAGTATTTT,CSARRIGQRGDTQYF
.,TRBJ1-1,.,TRBV9,TGTGCCAGCAGCGTGGACGCTCCCATGAACACTGAAGCTTTCTTT,CASSVDAPMNTEAFF
many,TRBJ2-5,.,TRBV20-1,TGCAGTGCACGAAACCCAGGACGAGAGACCCAGTACTTC,CSARNPGRETQYF
.,TRBJ2-7,.,TRBV21-1,TGTGCCAGCAGCAGAATCTCCCAGGTTAGGAGTTACGAGCAGTACTTC,CASSRISQVRSYEQYF
.,TRBJ2-3,TRBD2,TRBV12-3/TRBV12-4,TGTGCCAGCAGTTTATCTTGGCGGGAGACAGATACGCAGTATTTT,CASSLSWRETDTQYF
.,TRBJ1-2,.,TRBV5-4,TGTGCCAGCAGCTTGATGAAGGGGGATTTCGGCTATGGCTACACCTTC,CASSLMKGDFGYGYTF
.,TRBJ1-1,TRBD1,TRBV27,TGTGCCAGCAGCAACCCGGGACAGGGGGCGGTTGAGGCTTTCTTT,CASSNPGQGAVEAFF
.,TRBJ1-5,TRBD1,TRBV2,TGTGCCAGCAGTAAATACCGGGACAGCAAAAATCAGCCCCAGCATTTT,CASSKYRDSKNQPQHF
many,TRBJ2-1,.,TRBV11-1,TGTGCCAGCAGCATATCAGCCACCCTACCCTACAATGAGCAGTTCTTC,CASSISATLPYNEQFF
many,TRBJ2-7,.,TRBV4-1,TGCGCCAGCAGCCCAGCCGGAACCTCCTACGAGCAGTACTTC,CASSPAGTSYEQYF
.,TRBJ2-2,.,TRBV6-1,TGTGCCAGCAGTGAGCCAGGGTTGGACGGGGAGCTGTTTTTT,CASSEPGLDGELFF
few,TRBJ2-3,TRBD2,TRBV9,TGTGCCAGCAGCGTAGATGACGGGAGGGCTCAAGATACGCAGTATTTT,CASSVDDGRAQDTQYF
few,TRBJ2-7,TRBD2,TRBV28,TGTGCCAGCAGCCTAACGGGAGGCGGATACTACGAGCAGTACTTC,CASSLTGGGYYEQYF
.,TRBJ2-2,.,TRBV3-1,TGTGCCAGCAGCCCCGGAGCAGGGGGGATCGGGGAGCTGTTTTTT,CASSPGAGGIGELFF
.,TRBJ2-3,TRBD2,TRBV6-2/TRBV6-3,TGTGCCAGCAGTCGGACTAGCGGGGTCAGCACAGATACGCAGTATTTT,CASSRTSGVSTDTQYF
.,TRBJ1-5,.,TRBV11-2,TGTGCCAGCAGCTTAACAGGGTCTATGGATCAGCCCCAGCATTTT,CASSLTGSMDQPQHF
.,TRBJ1-2,.,TRBV5-1,TGCGCCAGCAGCCTATTACCCGAGAGTAATGGCTACACCTTC,CASSLLPESNGYTF
.,TRBJ2-2,TRBD1,TRBV5-5,TGTGCCAGCAGCTGGGACAGGGTAAACGGGGAGCTGTTTTTT,CASSWDRVNGELFF
few,TRBJ2-7,.,TRBV7-9,TGTGCCAGCTGTGGAGGGAGCTTTGAGTGCGAGCAGTACTTC,CASCGGSFECEQYF
few,TRBJ2-7,.,TRBV5-1,TGCGCCAGCACTTCGACAGATTCAAGGGACTACGAGCAGTACTTC,CASTSTDSRDYEQYF
.,TRBJ2-1,.,TRBV5-5,TGTGCCAGCAGCTTGTCCTCGGACTTCTACAATGAGCAGTTCTTC,CASSLSSDFYNEQFF
.,TRBJ2-6,.,TRBV24-1,TGTGCCACCAGTGATGCGGCCAGCCCCTCGGGGGCCAACGTCCTGACTTTC,CATSDAASPSGANVLTF
few,TRBJ2-7,.,TRBV5-6,TGTGCCAGTCCGATTCGGGGCCGTGAACGAAGCTCCTACGAGCAGTACTTC,CASPIRGRERSSYEQYF
few,TRBJ2-7,TRBD2,TRBV20-1,TGCAGTGCCAGTGGGGGGGAGAGCTCCTACGAGCAGTACTTC,CSASGGESSYEQYF
few,TRBJ1-1,.,TRBV7-9,TGTGCCAGTACTTCTCTTAACACTGAAGCTTTCTTT,CASTSLNTEAFF
.,TRBJ2-3,.,TRBV5-1,TGCGCCAGCACCGACAGTTACACAGATACGCAGTATTTT,CASTDSYTDTQYF
.,TRBJ1-2,TRBD1,TRBV30,TGTGCCTGGAGTGGGACAGGGGGCATTGGCTACACCTTC,CAWSGTGGIGYTF
once,TRBJ2-3,.,TRBV5-6,TGTGCCAGCAGCTTGCGTCGCGGCATCACAGATACGCAGTATTTT,CASSLRRGITDTQYF
.,TRBJ2-3,.,TRBV4-1,TGCGCCAGCAGCCCATCAGGGGCCCATACGCAGTATTTT,CASSPSGAHTQYF
.,TRBJ2-7,.,TRBV19,TGTGCCAGTAGTATGGCATCATGGGACCTCACCGAGCAGTACTTC,CASSMASWDLTEQYF